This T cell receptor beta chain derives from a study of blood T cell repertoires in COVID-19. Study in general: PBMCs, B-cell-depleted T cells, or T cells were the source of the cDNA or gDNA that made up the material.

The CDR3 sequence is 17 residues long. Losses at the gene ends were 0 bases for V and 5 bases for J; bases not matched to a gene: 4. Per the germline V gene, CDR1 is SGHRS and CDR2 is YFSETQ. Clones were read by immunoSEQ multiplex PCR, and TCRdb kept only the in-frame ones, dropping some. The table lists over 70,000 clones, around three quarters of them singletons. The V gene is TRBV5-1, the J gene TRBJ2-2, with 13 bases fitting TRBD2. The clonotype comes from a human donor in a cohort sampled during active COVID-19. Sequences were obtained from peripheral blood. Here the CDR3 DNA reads TGCGCCAGCAGCTTGGGGACTAGCGGGAGAAGGACCGGGGAGCTGTTTTTT. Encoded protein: CASSLGTSGRRTGELFF.